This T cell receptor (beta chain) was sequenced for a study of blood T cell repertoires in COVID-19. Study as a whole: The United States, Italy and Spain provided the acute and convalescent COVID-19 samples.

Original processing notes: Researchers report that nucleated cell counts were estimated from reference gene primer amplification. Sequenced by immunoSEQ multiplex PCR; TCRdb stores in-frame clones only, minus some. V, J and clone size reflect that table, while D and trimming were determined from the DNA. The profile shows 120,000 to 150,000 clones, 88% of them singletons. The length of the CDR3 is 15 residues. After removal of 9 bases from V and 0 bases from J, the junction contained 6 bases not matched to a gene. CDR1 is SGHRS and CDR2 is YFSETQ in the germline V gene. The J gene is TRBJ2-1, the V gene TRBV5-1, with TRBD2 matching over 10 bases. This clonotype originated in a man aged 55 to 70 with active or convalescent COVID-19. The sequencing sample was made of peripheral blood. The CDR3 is CATSLAGGSYNEQFF. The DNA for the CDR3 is TGCGCCACCAGTTTAGCGGGAGGCTCCTACAATGAGCAGTTCTTC.